Presented here are 17 T cell receptor beta chains from one specimen sequenced in a study of graft-versus-host responses after intestinal transplantation. What these receptors recognize is not known. Clones were read by immunoSEQ multiplex PCR, and TCRdb kept only the in-frame ones, dropping some. Among about 96,000 clones listed, roughly 89% were seen once. Sample: unstimulated CD4+ T cells sorted from spleen or lymph node cells, taken before intestinal transplant. The receptors come from a human donor who received an intestinal transplant.

CDR3 coding DNA: TGTGCCAGCAGCCCGCTGGACCGACTGGTCCTCGTGACAGATACGCAGTATTTT. This gives the protein CASSPLDRLVLVTDTQYF. The rearrangement joins TRBV7-8 to TRBJ2-3; D not certain. Germline V lookup: CDR1 SGHVS, CDR2 FQNEAQ. The CDR3 loop spans 18 amino acids. V was cut by 5 bases and J by 3 bases, with 24 bases left in between.

V and J are TRBV21-1 and TRBJ2-1; the table's D call, TRBD1, was not checked against the DNA. TRBV21-1 represents a pseudogene. The CDR3 is 18 amino acids. CDR3 protein: CASSKENPGQGICDEQFF. The CDR3 DNA is TGTGCCAGCAGCAAAGAGAATCCGGGACAGGGGATTTGCGATGAGCAGTTCTTC.

J is TRBJ2-7 and V is TRBV27; maybe TRBD1 (5 bases). CDR3 length: 16 amino acids. Trimming left V 5 bases short and J 2 bases short, with 19 bases between. The germline CDR1 and CDR2 sequences are MNHEY and SMNVEV (reference sequence). CDR3 sequence reads: CASSTDSRATTYEQYF. The CDR3 region has the DNA TGTGCCAGCAGTACGGATTCCAGGGCTACTACCTACGAGCAGTACTTC.

This clone was detected only a few times. The CDR3 DNA reads as TGCGCCAGCAGCCGAGGGGACACGACCTACGAGCAGTACTTC. This codes for CASSRGDTTYEQYF. The J gene is TRBJ2-7, the V gene TRBV4-1; possibly TRBD1 for D (6 bases). The CDR3 is 14 residues long. Germline-derived CDR1 and CDR2 are MGHRA and YSYEKL. Trimming shortened V by 4 bases and J by 2 bases, and 12 bases separated the two germline ends.

The rearrangement uses TRBV6-5 and TRBJ2-3, with a weak D call TRBD2 (5 bases). Looked up from germline, CDR1 is MNHEY and CDR2 is SVGAGI. The CDR3 runs to 11 residues. Trimming stripped 7 bases from V and 5 bases from J, with 7 bases between. CDR3 in DNA: TGTGCCAGCACCCGGGGAGATACGCAGTATTTT. This encodes CASTRGDTQYF.

The chain has TRBV7-7 and TRBJ2-2; D is perhaps TRBD2 (6 bases). Trimming cost V 5 bases and J 6 bases, with 10 bases left between them. This CDR3 comprises 13 residues. Germline V CDR1 and CDR2: SSHAT, FNYEAQ (reference sequence). CDR3 protein: CASSPGESGELFF. CDR3 in DNA: TGTGCCAGCAGCCCGGGAGAGTCCGGGGAGCTGTTTTTT.

V is TRBV7-8 and J is TRBJ1-1, with a possible D match to TRBD1 (6 bases). Germline V gives CDR1 SGHVS, CDR2 FQNEAQ. The CDR3 sequence is 13 residues long. V was clipped by 1 base and J by 3 bases, with 6 bases between them. CDR3 sequence reads: CASSLDRDTEAFF. In DNA form, the CDR3 reads TGTGCCAGCAGCTTAGACAGGGACACTGAAGCTTTCTTT.

This chain uses TRBV11-1 with TRBJ2-7; no definite D call. This CDR3 is 11 amino acids long. The V gene's germline CDR1 is SGHAT and CDR2 FQDESV (reference sequence). V lost 5 bases to trimming and J lost 5 bases, with 7 bases between them. The CDR3 DNA is TGTGCCAGCAGCACCCGGAACGAGCAGTACTTC. Protein product: CASSTRNEQYF.

The CDR3 nucleotides read TGCAGCGTTGGCAAGGGTGGCTATGGCTACACCTTC. Translated, it gives CSVGKGGYGYTF. The J gene is TRBJ1-2, the V gene TRBV29-1, with unresolved D. Trimming stripped 4 bases from V and 4 bases from J, with 10 bases between. Germline V CDR1 and CDR2: SQVTM, ANQGSEA. The CDR3 totals 12 residues.

This clone was observed a single time. The chain employs TRBV30 and TRBJ1-5; a weak D match, TRBD1 (5 bases). The germline V gene has CDR1 GTSNPN and CDR2 SVGIG (reference sequence). Trimming took 2 bases from V and 7 from J, leaving 12 bases between them. This CDR3 comprises 13 residues. The DNA of the CDR3 is TGTGCCTGGAGTTCGGCAGGGATCCAGCCCCAGCATTTT. Its protein product is CAWSSAGIQPQHF.

The gene calls are TRBV18 and TRBJ1-5, with D unresolved. Trimming shortened V by 3 bases and J by 3 bases, and 9 bases separated the two germline ends. The CDR3 is 14 residues long. CDR1 KGHSH and CDR2 LQKENI come from the germline V gene. In DNA, the CDR3 is TGTGCCAGCTCACCGGCCCGGCTCAATCAGCCCCAGCATTTT. Translating gives CASSPARLNQPQHF.

The chain employs TRBV5-1 and TRBJ1-6; unclear D gene. With 0 bases removed from V and 2 bases from J, the gap between germline ends came to 9 bases. Germline assignment: CDR1 SGHRS and CDR2 YFSETQ. The CDR3 sequence is 16 residues long. CDR3 DNA: TGCGCCAGCAGCTTGGTGGGAGCTACCTATAATTCACCCCTCCACTTT. As protein: CASSLVGATYNSPLHF.

This clone was counted once. The chain links TRBV27 to TRBJ1-5; 11 nucleotides agree with TRBD1. V lost 3 bases, J lost 6 bases, and 10 bases stayed unmatched. CDR1 is MNHEY and CDR2 is SMNVEV in the germline V gene (reference sequence). The CDR3 has 17 amino acids. CDR3 in DNA: TGTGCCAGCAGTTTCTCAAGGGGACAGGGGGTGGGTCAGCCCCAGCATTTT. It yields the protein CASSFSRGQGVGQPQHF.

The chain joins TRBV19 to TRBJ1-1; TRBD1 matches at 7 bases. V dropped 9 bases and J dropped 3; count of bases not matched to a gene: 4. CDR3 length: 12 amino acids. Per germline, CDR1 LNHDA and CDR2 SQIVND (reference sequence). The CDR3 protein is CASYRGDTEAFF. CDR3 bases: TGTGCCAGCTACAGGGGTGACACTGAAGCTTTCTTT.

The genes are TRBV19 and TRBJ1-4; D gene uncertain. Germline assignment: CDR1 LNHDA and CDR2 SQIVND (reference sequence). The CDR3 has 13 residues. The germline V and J ends were trimmed by 10 bases and 4 bases, with 13 bases remaining between them. The CDR3 region is CATATRSNEKLFF. CDR3 DNA sequence: TGTGCCACCGCAACTCGAAGTAATGAAAAACTGTTTTTT.

The chain carries TRBV6-6 and TRBJ2-2, with 9 bases aligning to TRBD2. The junction had 3 bases not matched to a gene; V was cut back by 4 bases and J by 6 bases. The CDR3 runs to 14 residues. CDR1 and CDR2 from the germline V gene are MNHNY and SVGAGI (reference sequence). CDR3 in amino acids: CASSLAGVSGELFF. CDR3 nucleotides: TGTGCCAGCAGTTTAGCGGGAGTCTCCGGGGAGCTGTTTTTT.

This chain links TRBV6-5 with TRBJ2-2, with D hard to call. The CDR3 extends over 12 amino acids. Trimming pared 2 bases from V and 13 bases from J, leaving 11 bases between. Looked up from germline, CDR1 is MNHEY and CDR2 is SVGAGI. CDR3 sequence (DNA): TGTGCCAGCAGTTACCTCGCAACTGGGCTGTTTTTT. Amino acid sequence: CASSYLATGLFF.